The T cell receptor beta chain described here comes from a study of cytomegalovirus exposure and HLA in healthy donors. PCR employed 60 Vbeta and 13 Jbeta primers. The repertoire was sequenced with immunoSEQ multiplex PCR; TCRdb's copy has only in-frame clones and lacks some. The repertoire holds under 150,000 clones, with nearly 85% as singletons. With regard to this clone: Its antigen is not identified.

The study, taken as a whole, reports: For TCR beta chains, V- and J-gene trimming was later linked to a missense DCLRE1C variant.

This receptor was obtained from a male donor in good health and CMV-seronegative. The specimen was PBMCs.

The CDR3 reads CASKLQGGYGYTF. The CDR3 region has the DNA TGTGCCAGCAAACTCCAGGGGGGATATGGCTACACCTTC. This chain connects TRBV6-5 to TRBJ1-2, with 7 bases identical to TRBD1. CDR1 is MNHEY and CDR2 is SVGAGI in the germline V gene. The CDR3 covers 13 residues. The V gene end was trimmed by 7 bases and the J gene end by 5 bases; junction bases not matched to a gene: 7.